This T cell receptor (beta chain) was recovered during a study of blood T cell repertoires in COVID-19. At the level of the study: Sites in the United States, Italy and Spain provided acute and convalescent COVID-19 samples. T cells, B-cell-depleted T cells, or PBMCs provided the cDNA or gDNA that served as material.

The CDR3 runs to 15 residues. CDR1 and CDR2 (germline): MNHEY, SVGEGT. Trimming removed 3 bases at V and 5 bases at J, with 16 bases between. The authors' processing: How many nucleated cells were present was estimated from reference gene primer amplification. The method was immunoSEQ multiplex PCR; TCRdb's version includes in-frame clones alone and lacks a portion of them. Clone size and the V and J calls come from that table; the DNA yielded D and trimming. This table holds roughly 41,000 clones, about 88% found once. This TCR came from a man aged 55 to 70 with active COVID-19. The specimen sequenced was peripheral blood. This chain joins TRBV6-2 or TRBV6-3 and TRBJ2-5; a possible D gene is TRBD2 (5 bases). In DNA, the CDR3 is TGTGCCAGCAGTTATCTCGGACGGGGTGTGGAGACCCAGTACTTC. Amino acids: CASSYLGRGVETQYF.